This entry describes one T cell receptor (beta chain). Under the authors' procedure: It was from reference gene primer amplification that nucleated cell counts were estimated. Assay used: immunoSEQ multiplex PCR; TCRdb lists only in-frame clones, some missing. Clone size and V and J calls were adopted from that table, with D and trimming inferred from the DNA. The sample has about 100,000 clones; 87% are singletons. These data belong to a study of blood T cell repertoires in COVID-19. Trimming shortened V by 8 bases and J by 3 bases, and 13 bases separated the two germline ends. Germline V lookup: CDR1 SGHNT, CDR2 YENEEA. This CDR3 spans 13 amino acids.

This TCR derives from a man younger than 45 in a cohort sampled during active COVID-19. What was sequenced was peripheral blood. The J gene is TRBJ1-2, the V gene TRBV11-3, with D possibly TRBD1 on 6 matching bases. In nucleotides, the CDR3 is TGTGCCAGCGACCTGGACAGATACTATGGCTACACCTTC. Amino acid sequence: CASDLDRYYGYTF.